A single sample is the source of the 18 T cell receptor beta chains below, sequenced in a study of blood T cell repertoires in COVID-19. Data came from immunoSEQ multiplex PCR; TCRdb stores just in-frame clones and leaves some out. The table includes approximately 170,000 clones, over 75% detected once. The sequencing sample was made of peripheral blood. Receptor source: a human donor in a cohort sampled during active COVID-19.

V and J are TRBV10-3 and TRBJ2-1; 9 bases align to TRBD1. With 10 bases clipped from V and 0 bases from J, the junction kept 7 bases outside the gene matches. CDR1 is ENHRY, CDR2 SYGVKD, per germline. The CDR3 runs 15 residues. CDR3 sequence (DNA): TGTGCCACCTGGGACAGGGAAAGCTCCTACAATGAGCAGTTCTTC. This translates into CATWDRESSYNEQFF.

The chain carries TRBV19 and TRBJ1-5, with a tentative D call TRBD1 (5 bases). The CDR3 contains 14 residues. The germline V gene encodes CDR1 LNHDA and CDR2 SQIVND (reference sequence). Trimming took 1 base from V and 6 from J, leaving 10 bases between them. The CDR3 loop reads CASSIAPGRQPQHF. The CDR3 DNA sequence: TGTGCCAGTAGTATAGCGCCAGGGCGTCAGCCCCAGCATTTT. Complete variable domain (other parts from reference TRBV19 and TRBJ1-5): DGGITQSPKYLFRKEGQNVTLSCEQNLNHDAMYWYRQDPGQGLRLIYYSQIVNDFQKGDIAEGYSVSREKKESFPLTVTSAQKNPTAFYLCASSIAPGRQPQHFGDGTRLSIL.

The CDR3 reads CSVDKGLAGTHEQFF. As DNA, the CDR3 is TGCAGCGTGGACAAAGGACTAGCGGGAACCCATGAGCAGTTCTTC. The chain joins TRBV29-1 to TRBJ2-1; TRBD2 matches 12 bases. Germline V CDR1 and CDR2: SQVTM, ANQGSEA. The length of the CDR3 is 15 residues. V lost 6 bases, J lost 8 bases, and 11 bases stayed unmatched.

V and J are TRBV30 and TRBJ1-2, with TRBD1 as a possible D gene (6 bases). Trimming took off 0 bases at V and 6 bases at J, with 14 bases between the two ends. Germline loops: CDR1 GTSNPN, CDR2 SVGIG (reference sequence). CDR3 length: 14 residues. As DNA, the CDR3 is TGTGCCTGGAGTGTAAGGGCAGGGGAGAATGGCTACACCTTC. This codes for CAWSVRAGENGYTF.

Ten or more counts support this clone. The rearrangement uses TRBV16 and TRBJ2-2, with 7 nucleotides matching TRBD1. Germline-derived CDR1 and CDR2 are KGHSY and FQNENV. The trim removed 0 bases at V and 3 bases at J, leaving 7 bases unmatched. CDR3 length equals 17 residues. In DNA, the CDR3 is TGTGCCAGCAGCCAATCTTTGGGACAGTACCACACCGGGGAGCTGTTTTTT. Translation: CASSQSLGQYHTGELFF.

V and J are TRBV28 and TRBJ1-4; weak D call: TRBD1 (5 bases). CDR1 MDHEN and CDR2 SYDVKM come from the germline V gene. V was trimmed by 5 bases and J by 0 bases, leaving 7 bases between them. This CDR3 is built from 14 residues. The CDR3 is CASSLGATNEKLFF. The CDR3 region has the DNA TGTGCCAGCAGTCTAGGGGCAACTAATGAAAAACTGTTTTTT.

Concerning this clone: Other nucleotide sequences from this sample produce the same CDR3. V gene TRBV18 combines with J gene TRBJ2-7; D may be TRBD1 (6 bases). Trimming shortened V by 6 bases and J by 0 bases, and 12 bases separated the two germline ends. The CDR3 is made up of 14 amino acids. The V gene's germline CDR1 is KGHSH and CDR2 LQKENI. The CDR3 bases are TGTGCCAGCTCTCGCCAGGACAGCTCCTACGAGCAGTACTTC. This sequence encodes CASSRQDSSYEQYF.

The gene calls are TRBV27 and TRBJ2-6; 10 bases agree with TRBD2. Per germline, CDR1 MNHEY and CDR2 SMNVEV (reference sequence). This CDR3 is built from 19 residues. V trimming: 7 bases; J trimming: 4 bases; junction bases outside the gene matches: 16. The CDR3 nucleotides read TGTGCCAGCACCCTTACCGGGACTAGCGTTATACAAGGGGCCAACGTCCTGACTTTC. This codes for CASTLTGTSVIQGANVLTF.

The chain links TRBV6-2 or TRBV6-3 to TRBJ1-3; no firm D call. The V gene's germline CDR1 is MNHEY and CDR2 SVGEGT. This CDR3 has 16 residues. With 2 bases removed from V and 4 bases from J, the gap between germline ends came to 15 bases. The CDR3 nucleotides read TGTGCCAGCAGTTACGACGGCCACGGCGGAGGAAACACCATATATTTT. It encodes CASSYDGHGGGNTIYF.

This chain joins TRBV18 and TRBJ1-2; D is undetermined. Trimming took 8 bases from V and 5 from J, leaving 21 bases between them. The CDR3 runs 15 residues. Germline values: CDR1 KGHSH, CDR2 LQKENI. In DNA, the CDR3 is TGTGCCAGCGCCAACATCCCGGGGAATACATATGGCTACACCTTC. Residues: CASANIPGNTYGYTF.

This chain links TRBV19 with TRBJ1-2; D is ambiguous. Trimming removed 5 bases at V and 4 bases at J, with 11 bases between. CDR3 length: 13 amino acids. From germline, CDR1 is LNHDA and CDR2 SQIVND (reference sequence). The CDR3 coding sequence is TGTGCCAGTAGTTTCGACGGGAGCTATGGCTACACCTTC. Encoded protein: CASSFDGSYGYTF.

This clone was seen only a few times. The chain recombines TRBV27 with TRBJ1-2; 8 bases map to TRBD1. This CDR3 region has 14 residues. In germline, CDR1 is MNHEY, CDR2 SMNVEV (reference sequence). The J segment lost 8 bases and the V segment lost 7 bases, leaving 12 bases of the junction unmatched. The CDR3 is CASTGQGRTGGYTF. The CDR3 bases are TGTGCCAGCACCGGACAGGGACGTACGGGGGGCTACACCTTC.

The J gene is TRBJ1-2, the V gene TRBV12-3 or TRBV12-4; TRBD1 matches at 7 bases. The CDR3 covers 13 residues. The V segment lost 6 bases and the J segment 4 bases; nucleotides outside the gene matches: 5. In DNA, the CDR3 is TGTGCCAGCAGCTCTGACAGGGCCTATGGCTACACCTTC. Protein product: CASSSDRAYGYTF.

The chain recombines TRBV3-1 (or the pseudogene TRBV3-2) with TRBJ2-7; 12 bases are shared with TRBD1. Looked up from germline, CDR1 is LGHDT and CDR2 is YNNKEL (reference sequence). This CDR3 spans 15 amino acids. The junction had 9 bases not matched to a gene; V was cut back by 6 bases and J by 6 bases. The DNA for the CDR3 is TGTGCCAGCAGTGCTGCGGGACAGGGGGCGGCCGAGCAGTACTTC. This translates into CASSAAGQGAAEQYF.

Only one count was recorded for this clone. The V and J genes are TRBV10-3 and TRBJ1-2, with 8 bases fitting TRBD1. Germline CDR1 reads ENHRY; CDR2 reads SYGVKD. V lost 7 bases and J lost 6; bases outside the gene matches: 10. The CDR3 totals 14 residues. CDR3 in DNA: TGTGCCATCACCAGACAGGGGAGCCTCGATGGCTACACCTTC. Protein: CAITRQGSLDGYTF.

The DNA for the CDR3 is TGTGCCAGCAGCGACAACCGACAGGGCGAGCAGTACTTC. This translates into CASSDNRQGEQYF. The gene calls are TRBV3-1 (or the pseudogene TRBV3-2) and TRBJ2-7; the match to TRBD1 covers 7 bases. Per the germline V gene, CDR1 is LGHDT and CDR2 is YNNKEL (reference sequence). This CDR3 is built from 13 residues. Losses at the gene ends were 5 bases for V and 6 bases for J; bases not matched to a gene: 7.

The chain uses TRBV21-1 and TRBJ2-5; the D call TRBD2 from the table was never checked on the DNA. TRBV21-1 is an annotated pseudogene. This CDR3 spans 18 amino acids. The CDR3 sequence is CASSNLTLLAGPQETQYF. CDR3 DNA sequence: TGTGCCAGCAGCAACTTGACACTACTAGCGGGCCCCCAAGAGACCCAGTACTTC.

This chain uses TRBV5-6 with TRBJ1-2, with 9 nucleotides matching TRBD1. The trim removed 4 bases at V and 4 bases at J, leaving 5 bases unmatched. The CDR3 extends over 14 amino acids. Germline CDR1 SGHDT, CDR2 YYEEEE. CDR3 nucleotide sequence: TGTGCCAGCAGCCTACAGGGGGCGGGCTATGGCTACACCTTC. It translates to CASSLQGAGYGYTF.